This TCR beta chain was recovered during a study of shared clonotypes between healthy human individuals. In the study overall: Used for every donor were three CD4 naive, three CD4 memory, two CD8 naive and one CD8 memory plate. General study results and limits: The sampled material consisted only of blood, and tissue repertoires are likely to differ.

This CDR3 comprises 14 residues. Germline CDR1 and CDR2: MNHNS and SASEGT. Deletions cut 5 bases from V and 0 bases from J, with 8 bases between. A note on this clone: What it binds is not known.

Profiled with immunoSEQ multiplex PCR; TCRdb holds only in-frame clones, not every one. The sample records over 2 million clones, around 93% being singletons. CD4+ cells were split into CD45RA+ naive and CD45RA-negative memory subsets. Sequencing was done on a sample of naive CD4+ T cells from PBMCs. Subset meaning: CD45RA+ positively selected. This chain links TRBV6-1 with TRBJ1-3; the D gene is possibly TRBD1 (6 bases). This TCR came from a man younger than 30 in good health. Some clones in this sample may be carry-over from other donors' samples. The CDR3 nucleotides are TGTGCCAGCAGTACAGGGTCCTCTGGAAACACCATATATTTT. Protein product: CASSTGSSGNTIYF.